A single sample gave rise to the 23 T cell receptor beta chains below, sequenced in a study of T-cell reconstitution after alpha-beta-depleted transplantation in children. A TCRbeta library incorporating unique molecular identifiers was prepared. Using its own MiXCR run on the PCR reads, TCRdb lists one record per CDR3 protein. Of 450,000 to 600,000 distinct CDR3 sequences in the sample, approximately 16% were seen once. This specimen was PBMCs from the stem cell graft donor, taken from the stem cell graft. The receptor set was obtained from a human donor who donated a stem cell graft to a child with acute lymphoblastic leukemia.

The table lists this clonotype with a few counts. The gene calls are TRBV5-1 and TRBJ2-7; TRBD1 might be the D (5 bases). The CDR3 loop spans 14 amino acids. CDR1 is SGHRS, CDR2 YFSETQ, per germline. V dropped 4 bases and J dropped 2 bases, with 13 bases sitting between them. Here the CDR3 reads CASSPLTVTYEQYF. CDR3 sequence (DNA): TGCGCCAGCAGCCCGTTGACAGTTACCTACGAGCAGTACTTC.

Ten or more counts support this clonotype. The rearrangement uses TRBV29-1 and TRBJ2-1, with D possibly TRBD1 on 6 matching bases. This CDR3 is 14 amino acids long. Trimming stripped 6 bases from V and 0 bases from J, with 12 bases between. In germline, CDR1 is SQVTM, CDR2 ANQGSEA. The CDR3 DNA reads as TGCAGCGTAGTACAGGGTCCCTCCTACAATGAGCAGTTCTTC. Translation gives CSVVQGPSYNEQFF.

The chain combines TRBV4-1 with TRBJ1-6; 8 bases align to TRBD1. Looked up from germline, CDR1 is MGHRA and CDR2 is YSYEKL. Trimming at V came to 7 bases and at J to 9 bases, leaving 11 bases not matched to a gene. The CDR3 runs to 15 residues. The CDR3 coding sequence is TGCGCCAGCACCCGGACAGGGATTAAAGGTTCACCCCTCCACTTT. Translating gives CASTRTGIKGSPLHF.

The sample holds a few counts of this clonotype. This chain links TRBV11-2 with TRBJ2-3; TRBD2 is a possible D gene (5 bases). CDR1 is SGHAT and CDR2 is FQNNGV in the germline V gene. V lost 3 bases to trimming and J lost 0 bases, with 16 bases between them. The CDR3 consists of 17 residues. CDR3 residues: CASSFENGLSSTDTQYF. The CDR3 DNA reads TGTGCCAGCAGCTTTGAGAACGGACTCTCTAGCACAGATACGCAGTATTTT.

This clonotype was observed a few times. The chain joins TRBV5-1 to TRBJ2-1, with 8 bases that match TRBD2. Trimming removed 1 base from V and 0 bases from J; junction bases left unmatched: 12. The length of the CDR3 is 19 residues. Germline loops: CDR1 SGHRS, CDR2 YFSETQ. CDR3 sequence: CASSLPLAAITSSYNEQFF. CDR3 coding DNA: TGCGCCAGCAGCTTGCCACTAGCGGCAATAACAAGCTCCTACAATGAGCAGTTCTTC.

This clonotype was picked up a small number of times. The V call is TRBV7-9, the J call TRBJ1-5; unclear D gene. Germline V gene sequence: CDR1 SEHNR, CDR2 FQNEAQ (reference sequence). With 4 bases removed from V and 3 bases from J, the gap between germline ends came to 10 bases. CDR3 length: 14 residues. As DNA, the CDR3 is TGTGCCAGCAGCTCGGACGGGTTCAATCAGCCCCAGCATTTT. As protein: CASSSDGFNQPQHF.

This rearrangement joins TRBV20-1 to TRBJ2-1, with D perhaps TRBD2 (6 bases). Trimming removed 4 bases from V and 7 bases from J, with 11 bases in between. Looked up from germline, CDR1 is DFQATT and CDR2 is SNEGSKA (reference sequence). The CDR3 has 12 amino acids. In nucleotides, the CDR3 is TGCAGTGCTAAGGCTCGGGGGAATGAGCAGTTCTTC. The encoded protein is CSAKARGNEQFF.

This clonotype has a handful of counts. The gene calls are TRBV12-3 or TRBV12-4 and TRBJ2-1, with TRBD1 matching 7 bases. J was trimmed by 7 bases and V by 3 bases; bases with no gene match: 3. The CDR3 has 13 residues. The CDR3, as DNA: TGTGCCAGCAGTTTGGTACAGGGGAATGAGCAGTTCTTC. Translated: CASSLVQGNEQFF.

This rearrangement joins TRBV6-1 to TRBJ2-7, with TRBD2 matching over 9 bases. V shed 5 bases and J 4 bases; nucleotides not matched to a gene: 9. The CDR3 covers 15 residues. Germline V gene sequence: CDR1 MNHNS, CDR2 SASEGT. CDR3 in DNA: TGTGCCAGCAGTCGCCTAGCGGGGACCCCGTACGAGCAGTACTTC. It is translated as CASSRLAGTPYEQYF.

This clonotype was counted a few times. V is TRBV20-1 and J is TRBJ2-2, with 10 bases lining up with TRBD2. V shed 1 base, J shed 4 bases, and the junction held 3 bases outside the gene matches. Per germline, CDR1 DFQATT and CDR2 SNEGSKA (reference sequence). CDR3 length equals 15 residues. The CDR3 loop is CSARGASGSTGELFF. The CDR3 DNA reads as TGCAGTGCTAGAGGAGCTAGCGGGAGCACCGGGGAGCTGTTTTTT.

This clonotype was found many times. The J gene is TRBJ2-5, the V gene TRBV20-1; D is ambiguous. This CDR3 spans 12 amino acids. V was pared by 1 base and J by 5 bases, with 8 bases between. Germline lookup yields CDR1 DFQATT and CDR2 SNEGSKA (reference sequence). CDR3 region: CSARGATETQYF. The CDR3 nucleotides are TGCAGTGCTAGAGGAGCTACGGAGACCCAGTACTTC.

The chain couples TRBV7-8 to TRBJ1-5; D remains unclear. CDR3 size: 15 residues. Trimming cost V 3 bases and J 4 bases, with 13 bases left between them. Germline loops: CDR1 SGHVS, CDR2 FQNEAQ. Here the CDR3 reads CASSFEQGRNQPQHF. Written as DNA, the CDR3 is TGTGCCAGCAGCTTCGAGCAAGGAAGAAATCAGCCCCAGCATTTT.

The sample holds a few counts of this clonotype. The rearrangement uses TRBV20-1 and TRBJ2-5; D is possibly TRBD2 (6 bases). Germline CDR1 reads DFQATT; CDR2 reads SNEGSKA (reference sequence). The CDR3 runs 15 residues. With 3 bases removed from V and 1 base from J, the gap between germline ends came to 15 bases. The CDR3 DNA sequence: TGCAGTGCTAGGGCAGGGCGGGAACCCCAAGAGACCCAGTACTTC. Its translation: CSARAGREPQETQYF.

A few counts support this clonotype. V usage is TRBV5-4 and J usage is TRBJ2-7; 10 bases map to TRBD2. There are 15 residues in the CDR3. V dropped 2 bases and J dropped 4; count of bases not matched to a gene: 6. The V gene's germline CDR1 is SGHNT and CDR2 YYREEE (reference sequence). CDR3 residues: CASSFPSGSEYEQYF. The CDR3 bases are TGTGCCAGCAGCTTCCCTAGCGGGAGTGAGTACGAGCAGTACTTC.

This clonotype was picked up a small number of times. The rearrangement joins TRBV5-1 to TRBJ1-3; 7 nucleotides line up with TRBD1. CDR1 SGHRS and CDR2 YFSETQ come from the germline V gene. V lost 5 bases to trimming and J lost 4 bases; unmatched junction nucleotides: 9. This CDR3 contains 15 residues. The CDR3 bases are TGCGCCAGCAGTTCTGAGGGGGCGTCAGGAAACACCATATATTTT. Protein sequence: CASSSEGASGNTIYF. Complete variable domain (other parts from reference TRBV5-1 and TRBJ1-3): KAGVTQTPRYLIKTRGQQVTLSCSPISGHRSVSWYQQTPGQGLQFLFEYFSETQRNKGNFPGRFSGRQFSNSRSEMNVSTLELGDSALYLCASSSEGASGNTIYFGEGSWLTVV.

The chain links TRBV15 to TRBJ2-3; 12 bases are a match to TRBD2. J gave up 4 bases and V 5 bases, and 10 bases lay outside the gene matches. This CDR3 spans 17 amino acids. Germline-derived CDR1 and CDR2 are LNHNV and YYDKDF (reference sequence). CDR3 region: CATSGYLAGGLPDTQYF. CDR3 in DNA: TGTGCCACCAGCGGATATCTAGCGGGAGGGCTCCCAGATACGCAGTATTTT.

The CDR3 DNA is TGTGCCAGCAGCCCTACCCCCACCTACGAGCAGTACTTC. The encoded protein is CASSPTPTYEQYF. The chain couples TRBV9 to TRBJ2-7; D gene unclear. Germline-derived CDR1 and CDR2 are SGDLS and YYNGEE. The length of the CDR3 is 13 residues. The V end was cut by 4 bases, the J end by 2 bases, with 10 bases between. Full variable domain (missing parts from reference TRBV9 and TRBJ2-7): DSGVTQTPKHLITATGQRVTLRCSPRSGDLSVYWYQQSLDQGLQFLIQYYNGEERAKGNILERFSAQQFPDLHSELNLSSLELGDSALYFCASSPTPTYEQYFGPGTRLTVT.

The V call is TRBV29-1, the J call TRBJ1-1; D gene uncertain. CDR1 is SQVTM and CDR2 is ANQGSEA in the germline V gene. CDR3 size: 13 residues. V gave up 6 bases and J gave up 1 base, with 12 bases separating them. The CDR3 nucleotides read TGCAGCGTGGGCGGCTTCGGGAACACTGAAGCTTTCTTT. This gives the protein CSVGGFGNTEAFF.

The table lists this clonotype with a few counts. The chain combines TRBV5-1 with TRBJ2-1; 10 bases fit TRBD1. CDR3 size: 15 residues. The V gene's germline CDR1 is SGHRS and CDR2 YFSETQ. The J segment lost 2 bases and the V segment lost 4 bases, leaving 3 bases of the junction unmatched. CDR3 amino acids: CASSGGTGAYNEQFF. CDR3 bases: TGCGCCAGCAGCGGAGGGACAGGGGCCTACAATGAGCAGTTCTTC.

The chain couples TRBV3-1 to TRBJ2-5; weak D call: TRBD2 (6 bases). This CDR3 has 16 amino acids. Germline-derived CDR1 and CDR2 are LGHDT and YNNKEL (reference sequence). Trimming took 0 bases from V and 2 from J, leaving 13 bases between them. CDR3 residues: CASSQDGLALQETQYF. DNA for the CDR3: TGTGCCAGCAGCCAAGATGGTCTAGCGTTGCAAGAGACCCAGTACTTC.

This clonotype was recorded a few times. V is TRBV7-7 and J is TRBJ2-7; 7 bases line up with TRBD1. Per germline, CDR1 SSHAT and CDR2 FNYEAQ (reference sequence). The CDR3 spans 15 residues. The trim removed 1 base at V and 4 bases at J, leaving 7 bases unmatched. CDR3 sequence (DNA): TGTGCCAGCAGCTTAGGAGAGGGGGCCCTTTACGAGCAGTACTTC. Protein product: CASSLGEGALYEQYF. Supplemented by reference TRBV7-7 and TRBJ2-7, the full variable domain reads GAGVSQSPRYKVTKRGQDVTLRCDPISSHATLYWYQQALGQGPEFLTYFNYEAQPDKSGLPSDRFSAERPEGSISTLTIQRTEQRDSAMYRCASSLGEGALYEQYFGPGTRLTVT.

This chain connects TRBV7-2 to TRBJ2-3; TRBD2 matches 8 bases. This CDR3 has 17 residues. The germline V gene has CDR1 SGHTA and CDR2 FQGNSA. Germline trimming cut 5 bases from V and 4 bases from J; bases unmatched to any gene: 14. CDR3 sequence: CASSRSFSGTGSDTQYF. The CDR3 coding sequence is TGTGCCAGCAGCCGATCCTTTAGCGGGACCGGGTCAGATACGCAGTATTTT. Complete variable domain (other parts from reference TRBV7-2 and TRBJ2-3): GAGVSQSPSNKVTEKGKDVELRCDPISGHTALYWYRQSLGQGLEFLIYFQGNSAPDKSGLPSDRFSAERTGGSVSTLTIQRTQQEDSAVYLCASSRSFSGTGSDTQYFGPGTRLTVL.

The chain links TRBV4-1 to TRBJ2-5; D unclear. V lost 2 bases and J 2 bases, leaving 15 bases between the germline ends. The germline V gene encodes CDR1 MGHRA and CDR2 YSYEKL. The CDR3 totals 16 residues. CDR3 sequence: CASSQRALGYQETQYF. The CDR3 nucleotides are TGCGCCAGCAGCCAAAGAGCATTAGGATATCAAGAGACCCAGTACTTC.